This record looks at one T cell receptor (beta chain) sequence and its context. The data are from a study of CD8+CD57+ T cells in acquired aplastic anemia. The CDR3 consists of 15 residues. CDR1 SNHLY and CDR2 FYNNEI come from the germline V gene. TCR beta VDJ combinations and CDR3 sequences were profiled from genomic DNA. TCRdb processed the reads anew with MiXCR; each CDR3 protein has one entry. Of hundreds of thousands of distinct CDR3 sequences in the sample, roughly 64% were seen once. The V and J genes are TRBV2 and TRBJ2-3; D not certain. The end of the DNA is better explained by TRBJ1-1, so the J call may be wrong. The origin of this receptor is a human donor in good health, serving as a control. The sequencing input was sorted CD4+, CD8+, or CD8+CD57+ T cells (not recorded which) from PBMCs. CDR3 amino acids: CASSPGRTVTTEAFF. CDR3 in DNA: TGTGCCAGCAGCCCTGGAAGGACGGTGACCACTGAAGCTTTCTTT.